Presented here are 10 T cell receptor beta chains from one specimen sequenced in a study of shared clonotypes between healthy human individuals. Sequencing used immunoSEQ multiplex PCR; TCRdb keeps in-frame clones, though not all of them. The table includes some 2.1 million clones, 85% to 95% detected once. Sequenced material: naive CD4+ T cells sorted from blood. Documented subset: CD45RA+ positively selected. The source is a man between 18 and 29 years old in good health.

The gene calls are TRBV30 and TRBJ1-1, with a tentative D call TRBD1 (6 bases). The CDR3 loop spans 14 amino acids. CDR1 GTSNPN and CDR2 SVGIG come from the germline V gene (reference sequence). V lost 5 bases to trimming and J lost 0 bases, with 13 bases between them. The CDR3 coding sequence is TGTGCCTGGGGGGCGGGGGCCTTGAACACTGAAGCTTTCTTT. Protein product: CAWGAGALNTEAFF.

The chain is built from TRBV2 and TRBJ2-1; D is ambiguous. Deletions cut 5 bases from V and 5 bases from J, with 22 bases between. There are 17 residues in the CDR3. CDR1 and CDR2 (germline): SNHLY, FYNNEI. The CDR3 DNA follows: TGTGCCAGCAGTCTGGACCGCGTGACCAATGCGCACAATGAGCAGTTCTTC. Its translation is CASSLDRVTNAHNEQFF.

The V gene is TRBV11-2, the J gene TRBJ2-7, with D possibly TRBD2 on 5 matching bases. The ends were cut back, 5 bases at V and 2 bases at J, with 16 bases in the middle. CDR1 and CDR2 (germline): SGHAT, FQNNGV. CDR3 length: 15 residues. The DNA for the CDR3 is TGTGCCAGCAGCCAAGAGGGAGCCGCCGCCTACGAGCAGTACTTC. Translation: CASSQEGAAAYEQYF.

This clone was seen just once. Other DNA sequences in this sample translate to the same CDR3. In DNA, the CDR3 is TGTGCCATCAGTGAGTCGGGAGGGCCCGGGGAGCTGTTTTTT. Translating it yields CAISESGGPGELFF. The V call is TRBV10-3, the J call TRBJ2-2, with 7 bases fitting TRBD2. The CDR3 spans 14 residues. From germline, CDR1 is ENHRY and CDR2 SYGVKD. Trimming took 0 bases from V and 6 from J; bases not matched to a gene: 1.

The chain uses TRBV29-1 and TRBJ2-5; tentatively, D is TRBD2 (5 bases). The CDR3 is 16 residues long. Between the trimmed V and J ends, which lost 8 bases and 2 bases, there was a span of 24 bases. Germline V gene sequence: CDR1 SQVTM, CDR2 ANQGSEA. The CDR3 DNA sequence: TGCAGCTCCCCTACGCCGGTGAGGGCGCAACAAGAGACCCAGTACTTC. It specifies CSSPTPVRAQQETQYF.

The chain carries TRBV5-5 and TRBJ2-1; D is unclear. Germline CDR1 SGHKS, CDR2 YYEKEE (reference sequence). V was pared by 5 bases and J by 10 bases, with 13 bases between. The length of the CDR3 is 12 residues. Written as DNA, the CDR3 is TGTGCCAGCAGTGTCCCCGGGTGGGAGCAGTTCTTC. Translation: CASSVPGWEQFF.

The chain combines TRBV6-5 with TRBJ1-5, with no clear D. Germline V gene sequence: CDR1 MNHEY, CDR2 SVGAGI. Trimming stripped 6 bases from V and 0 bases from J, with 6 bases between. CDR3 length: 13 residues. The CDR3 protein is CASRQSSNQPQHF. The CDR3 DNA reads TGTGCCAGCAGACAGAGTAGCAATCAGCCCCAGCATTTT.

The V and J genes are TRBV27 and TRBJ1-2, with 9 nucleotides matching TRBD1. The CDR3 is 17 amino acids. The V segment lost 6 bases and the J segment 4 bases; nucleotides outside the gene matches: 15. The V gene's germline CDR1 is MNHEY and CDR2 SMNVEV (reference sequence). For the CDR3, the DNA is TGTGCCAGCAGCTCTTCCGGCCGGACAGGGGAGGGCTATGGCTACACCTTC. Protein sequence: CASSSSGRTGEGYGYTF.

CDR3 nucleotide sequence: TGTGCCAGCAGCCATGACACCTCCCAAGGCTACACCTTC. It yields the protein CASSHDTSQGYTF. The rearrangement links TRBV6-6 to TRBJ1-2, with no clear D. The germline CDR1 and CDR2 sequences are MNHNY and SVGAGI (reference sequence). This CDR3 contains 13 residues. V lost 6 bases and J 8 bases, leaving 16 bases between the germline ends.

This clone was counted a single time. In DNA, the CDR3 is TGTGCCAGCAGTTACTTGGGGAGGGATTCACCCCTCCACTTT. It is translated as CASSYLGRDSPLHF. The gene calls are TRBV6-5 and TRBJ1-6; no firm D call. The germline CDR1 and CDR2 sequences are MNHEY and SVGAGI. The germline V and J ends were trimmed by 1 base and 8 bases, with 9 bases remaining between them. The CDR3 loop spans 14 amino acids.